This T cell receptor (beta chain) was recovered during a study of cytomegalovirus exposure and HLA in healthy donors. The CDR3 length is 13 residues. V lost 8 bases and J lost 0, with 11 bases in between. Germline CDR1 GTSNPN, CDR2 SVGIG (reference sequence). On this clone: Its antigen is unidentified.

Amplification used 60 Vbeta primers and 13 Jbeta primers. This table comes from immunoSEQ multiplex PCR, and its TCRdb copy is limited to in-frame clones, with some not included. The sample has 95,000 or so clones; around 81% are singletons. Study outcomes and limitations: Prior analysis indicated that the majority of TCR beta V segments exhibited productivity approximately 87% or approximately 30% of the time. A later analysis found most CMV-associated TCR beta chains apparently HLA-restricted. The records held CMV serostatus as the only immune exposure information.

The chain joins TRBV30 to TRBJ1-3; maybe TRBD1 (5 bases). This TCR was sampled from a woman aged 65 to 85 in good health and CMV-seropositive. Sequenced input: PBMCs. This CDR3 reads CAKTATSGNTIYF. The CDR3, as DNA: TGTGCCAAGACAGCGACCTCTGGAAACACCATATATTTT.